A single sample gave rise to the 15 T cell receptor beta chains below, sequenced in a study of STAT5B mutations in CD4+ large granular lymphocyte leukemia. Using immunoSEQ multiplex PCR, the repertoire was profiled, and TCRdb retains in-frame clones only, with some absent. The sample consists of 30,000 or so clones, roughly 77% of them appearing once. What was sequenced was CD4+ T cells from blood buffy coats. The receptor source for this set is a human donor in good health.

This clone was seen a few times. The J gene is TRBJ2-3, the V gene TRBV30, with D uncertain. There are 10 residues in the CDR3. CDR1 is GTSNPN, CDR2 SVGIG, per germline (reference sequence). Trimming took 5 bases from V and 14 from J, leaving 14 bases between them. CDR3 region: CAWLMGRLYF. As DNA, the CDR3 is TGTGCCTGGTTAATGGGCCGCCTGTATTTT. The variable domain in full, completed from reference TRBV30 and TRBJ2-3, reads SQTIHQWPATLVQPVGSPLSLECTVEGTSNPNLYWYRQAAGRGLQLLFYSVGIGQISSEVPQNLSASRPQDRQFILSSKKLLLSDSGFYLCAWLMGRLYFGPGTRLTVL.

This clone was found once. The V call is TRBV6-6, the J call TRBJ1-2; D might be TRBD1 (5 bases). Per germline, CDR1 MNHNY and CDR2 SVGAGI (reference sequence). The length of the CDR3 is 12 residues. Trimming pared 8 bases from V and 4 bases from J, leaving 11 bases between. The CDR3 region has the DNA TGTGCCAGCTCGCCCGGGACCTATGGCTACACCTTC. Protein product: CASSPGTYGYTF.

The rearrangement links TRBV11-2 to TRBJ2-1; 10 nucleotides match TRBD1. J lost 2 bases, V lost 0 bases, and 4 bases had no gene match. The CDR3 runs 17 residues. Germline CDR1 reads SGHAT; CDR2 reads FQNNGV. The CDR3 DNA sequence: TGTGCCAGCAGCTTAGATAGGGACAGGGGAGCCTACAATGAGCAGTTCTTC. Translating gives CASSLDRDRGAYNEQFF.

A few counts support this clone. The chain links TRBV19 to TRBJ1-1; no clear D. Between the trimmed V and J ends, which lost 5 bases and 4 bases, there was a span of 14 bases. The CDR3 has 14 amino acids. The germline gives CDR1 LNHDA, CDR2 SQIVND (reference sequence). The CDR3 nucleotides are TGTGCCAGTAGTCCCACCCGCAAGGGCACTGAAGCTTTCTTT. Its protein is CASSPTRKGTEAFF.

This clone was counted only a few times. The chain has TRBV15 and TRBJ2-7; D is perhaps TRBD2 (5 bases). V dropped 1 base and J dropped 2 bases, with 12 bases sitting between them. There are 15 residues in the CDR3. In germline, CDR1 is LNHNV, CDR2 YYDKDF (reference sequence). The CDR3 loop is CATSRVLGSTYEQYF. The CDR3 DNA reads TGTGCCACCAGCAGAGTTCTGGGGAGTACCTACGAGCAGTACTTC.

The chain recombines TRBV5-1 with TRBJ1-2; D is possibly TRBD1 (6 bases). The CDR3 has 18 residues. The germline V gene encodes CDR1 SGHRS and CDR2 YFSETQ. V was cut by 1 base and J by 7 bases, with 26 bases left in between. In DNA form, the CDR3 reads TGCGCCAGCAGCTTGAAGACCGCGGGGGCAGCTGATTTATCTGGCTACACCTTC. Its protein product is CASSLKTAGAADLSGYTF.

The chain employs TRBV7-2 and TRBJ1-6; D not resolved. V lost 1 base to trimming and J lost 0 bases, with 4 bases between them. This CDR3 spans 15 amino acids. CDR1 SGHTA and CDR2 FQGNSA come from the germline V gene. The CDR3, as DNA: TGTGCCAGCAGCTTAGGGTCCTCCTATAATTCACCCCTCCACTTT. Translation gives CASSLGSSYNSPLHF.

This clone was seen a few times. The rearrangement uses TRBV30 and TRBJ2-1; D remains unclear. The V end lost 5 bases, the J end lost 9 bases, and 11 bases lay between the germline ends. The length of the CDR3 is 11 residues. The V gene's germline CDR1 is GTSNPN and CDR2 SVGIG (reference sequence). The CDR3, as DNA: TGTGCCTGGGGGCTTAAGGGTGAGCAGTTCTTC. Translating gives CAWGLKGEQFF.

The V and J genes are TRBV30 and TRBJ1-2; D possibly corresponds to TRBD1 (6 bases). The length of the CDR3 is 13 residues. Germline V lookup: CDR1 GTSNPN, CDR2 SVGIG (reference sequence). V lost 5 bases, J lost 7 bases, and 17 bases lay in between. CDR3 nucleotides: TGTGCCTGGGAAACATTACAGGGCTTTGGCTACACCTTC. Translation: CAWETLQGFGYTF.

V and J are TRBV18 and TRBJ2-1; TRBD1 aligns across 9 bases. The CDR3 totals 15 residues. Germline CDR1 is KGHSH and CDR2 is LQKENI. With 3 bases clipped from V and 5 bases from J, the junction kept 5 bases outside the gene matches. The CDR3 here is CASSPYRTGDNEQFF. The CDR3 DNA sequence: TGTGCCAGCTCACCGTACAGGACAGGGGACAATGAGCAGTTCTTC. Full variable domain (outside the CDR3, taken from reference TRBV18 and TRBJ2-1): NAGVMQNPRHLVRRRGQEARLRCSPMKGHSHVYWYRQLPEEGLKFMVYLQKENIIDESGMPKERFSAEFPKEGPSILRIQQVVRGDSAAYFCASSPYRTGDNEQFFGPGTRLTVL.

V is TRBV28 and J is TRBJ2-7, with D hard to call. Trimming removed 4 bases at V and 3 bases at J, with 19 bases between. Germline CDR1 MDHEN, CDR2 SYDVKM. The CDR3 totals 16 residues. The CDR3: CASSSADIKKGYEQYF. The CDR3 region has the DNA TGTGCCAGCAGTTCCGCCGACATCAAAAAGGGCTACGAGCAGTACTTC.

This chain links TRBV6-5 with TRBJ1-2; 9 bases match TRBD1. The germline CDR1 and CDR2 sequences are MNHEY and SVGAGI. After removal of 7 bases from V and 2 bases from J, the junction contained 8 bases not matched to a gene. The CDR3 sequence is 15 residues long. CDR3 in amino acids: CASTFSGTGNYGYTF. The CDR3, as DNA: TGTGCCAGCACCTTCTCCGGGACAGGGAACTATGGCTACACCTTC.

The V gene is TRBV5-1, the J gene TRBJ2-3, with a possible D match to TRBD2 (6 bases). V lost 4 bases, J lost 6 bases, and 15 bases lay in between. The CDR3 has 14 residues. CDR1 SGHRS and CDR2 YFSETQ come from the germline V gene. DNA for the CDR3: TGCGCCAGCAGCCCCGGGAGAAGTTGGGATACGCAGTATTTT. It encodes CASSPGRSWDTQYF.

The chain links TRBV11-2 to TRBJ2-3; no reliable D call. V lost 3 bases, J lost 1 base, and 11 bases lay in between. The germline CDR1 and CDR2 sequences are SGHAT and FQNNGV. The CDR3 sequence is 15 residues long. Here the CDR3 DNA reads TGTGCCAGCAGCTTTGTTCGGGTTGGCACAGATACGCAGTATTTT. This translates into CASSFVRVGTDTQYF. The full variable domain, with the rest looked up from reference TRBV11-2 and TRBJ2-3, is EAGVAQSPRYKIIEKRQSVAFWCNPISGHATLYWYQQILGQGPKLLIQFQNNGVVDDSQLPKDRFSAERLKGVDSTLKIQPAKLEDSAVYLCASSFVRVGTDTQYFGPGTRLTVL.

The chain recombines TRBV2 with TRBJ2-7, with D possibly matching TRBD1 (6 bases). V was pared by 6 bases and J by 0 bases, with 9 bases between. The CDR3 contains 13 residues. Looked up from germline, CDR1 is SNHLY and CDR2 is FYNNEI. In DNA form, the CDR3 reads TGTGCCAGCAGCTGGGACAACTCCTACGAGCAGTACTTC. It specifies CASSWDNSYEQYF.